This T cell receptor beta chain was captured by sequencing in a study of T-cell memory formation after mild COVID-19. As for the study in general: Clustering of TCRs was largely donor specific.

In this sample, this clonotype turned up a few times. Its antigen is unknown. The CDR3 totals 12 residues. Germline CDR1 reads SGHAT; CDR2 reads FQNNGV. V shed 8 bases and J shed 7 bases, with 14 bases lying between them. TCRdb re-derived calls from the 5' RACE reads in MiXCR, one entry per CDR3 protein. In the table there are fewer than 500,000 distinct CDR3 sequences, around 25% of which are singletons. Overall study results and limits: Pre-infection memory showed some responding clones, and this suggested that cross-reactive memory joined.

The source material was PBMCs or a T cell subset sorted from them (not recorded which). The source of this sequence is an adult woman who had mild COVID-19 (a few samples of this study predate the infection). Cell type and time point are not known. The chain joins TRBV11-2 to TRBJ2-5; weak D call: TRBD2 (6 bases). The CDR3 nucleotides are TGTGCCAGCTACGGGACTCAGGGGACCCAGTACTTC. Translated: CASYGTQGTQYF.